One sample yielded the 29 T cell receptor beta chains listed below, sequenced in a study of T cells after yellow fever vaccination. A single record per CDR3 protein comes from TCRdb applying MiXCR to the 5' RACE reads. Among a few hundred thousand distinct CDR3 sequences, about 5.2% were seen once, and the ten largest hold around 3.5%. Sequencing was performed on CD4+ T cells sorted from PBMCs, taken on the day of the yellow fever booster vaccination. These receptor sequences come from a man between 18 and 29 years old who received the YFV17D yellow fever vaccine.

V is TRBV4-3 and J is TRBJ1-2; D not resolved. The CDR3 covers 15 residues. Trimming cost V 0 bases and J 4 bases, with 12 bases left between them. Germline V gene data show CDR1 as LGHNA and CDR2 as YSLEER. The CDR3 protein is CASSQEFPGLYGYTF. CDR3 DNA: TGCGCCAGCAGCCAAGAGTTCCCAGGCCTCTATGGCTACACCTTC.

The sample holds many counts of this clonotype. The chain links TRBV6-5 to TRBJ2-1; tentatively, D is TRBD2 (5 bases). V was trimmed by 4 bases and J by 0 bases, leaving 13 bases between them. The germline V gene encodes CDR1 MNHEY and CDR2 SVGAGI. The CDR3 has 16 amino acids. The CDR3 region is CASSSRRRGSYNEQFF. In DNA, the CDR3 is TGTGCCAGCAGTTCCAGGCGTCGGGGCTCCTACAATGAGCAGTTCTTC.

V and J are TRBV27 and TRBJ2-3, with D hard to call. The V end was cut by 5 bases, the J end by 2 bases, with 5 bases between. Germline CDR1 MNHEY, CDR2 SMNVEV (reference sequence). CDR3 length: 12 residues. CDR3 bases: TGTGCCAGCAGTCACCACACAGATACGCAGTATTTT. This gives the protein CASSHHTDTQYF.

This clonotype was seen a few times. J is TRBJ2-5 and V is TRBV9; weak D call: TRBD1 (5 bases). Between the trimmed V and J ends, which lost 0 bases and 2 bases, there was a span of 11 bases. Germline loops: CDR1 SGDLS, CDR2 YYNGEE. CDR3 size: 15 residues. As DNA, the CDR3 is TGTGCCAGCAGCGTAGGTGGGGCGAATCAAGAGACCCAGTACTTC. This sequence encodes CASSVGGANQETQYF.

This clonotype was recorded at least ten times. The genes are TRBV24-1 and TRBJ2-5; TRBD1 might be the D (5 bases). From germline, CDR1 is KGHDR and CDR2 SFDVKD. The CDR3 is made up of 15 amino acids. The V and J ends lost 3 bases and 1 base respectively, with 11 bases between them. Written as DNA, the CDR3 is TGTGCCACCAGTGATGACACCAGGGTCCAAGAGACCCAGTACTTC. Translation gives CATSDDTRVQETQYF.

This clonotype was detected ten times or more. CDR3 region: CASSLGSTQYF. The CDR3 nucleotides read TGCGCCAGCAGCCTAGGATCCACGCAGTATTTT. V is TRBV5-1 and J is TRBJ2-3; D unclear. The CDR3 has 11 residues. Germline CDR1 reads SGHRS; CDR2 reads YFSETQ. The ends were cut back, 4 bases at V and 9 bases at J, with 9 bases in the middle. Variable domain in full (rest from reference TRBV5-1 and TRBJ2-3): KAGVTQTPRYLIKTRGQQVTLSCSPISGHRSVSWYQQTPGQGLQFLFEYFSETQRNKGNFPGRFSGRQFSNSRSEMNVSTLELGDSALYLCASSLGSTQYFGPGTRLTVL.

Only a few counts were recorded for this clonotype. The rearrangement joins TRBV3-1 to TRBJ1-6; unclear D gene. The V end lost 4 bases, the J end lost 3 bases, and 10 bases lay between the germline ends. Germline V gene lookup returns CDR1 LGHDT and CDR2 YNNKEL (reference sequence). This CDR3 region has 15 residues. The CDR3 nucleotides read TGTGCCAGCAGCCCCCACCAGGACTATAATTCACCCCTCCACTTT. Amino acids: CASSPHQDYNSPLHF.

The chain carries TRBV20-1 and TRBJ2-1; 11 positions match TRBD1. Germline CDR1 is DFQATT and CDR2 is SNEGSKA (reference sequence). This CDR3 has 12 residues. V was pared by 5 bases and J by 12 bases, with 6 bases of the junction left unmatched. This CDR3 is CSAEDRGLLQFF. In DNA form, the CDR3 reads TGCAGTGCTGAGGACAGGGGGCTTTTGCAGTTCTTC.

This clonotype was picked up a small number of times. The V call is TRBV6-6, the J call TRBJ2-1; no reliable D call. The germline V and J ends were trimmed by 2 bases and 2 bases, with 10 bases remaining between them. The CDR3 spans 15 residues. Germline CDR1 reads MNHNY; CDR2 reads SVGAGI (reference sequence). The CDR3, as DNA: TGTGCCAGCAGTTACGCGTCCGCCACCTACAATGAGCAGTTCTTC. As protein: CASSYASATYNEQFF.

The chain links TRBV6-2 or TRBV6-3 to TRBJ2-3; no reliable D call. The CDR3 extends over 11 amino acids. The germline V and J ends were trimmed by 2 bases and 14 bases, with 11 bases remaining between them. Looked up from germline, CDR1 is MNHEY and CDR2 is SVGEGT. CDR3 sequence: CASSYGFPLYF. The CDR3 DNA reads as TGTGCCAGCAGTTACGGTTTTCCCCTGTATTTT.

In its sample, this clonotype was seen a few times. V is TRBV5-6 and J is TRBJ2-5; 11 bases map to TRBD1. Germline assignment: CDR1 SGHDT and CDR2 YYEEEE. V lost 4 bases and J lost 4; bases outside the gene matches: 6. This CDR3 is 15 amino acids long. This CDR3 is CASSAGQGVVETQYF. CDR3 in DNA: TGTGCCAGCAGCGCGGGACAGGGGGTGGTAGAGACCCAGTACTTC.

This chain connects TRBV20-1 to TRBJ2-3; 7 positions match TRBD2. The CDR3 totals 14 residues. V shed 5 bases, J shed 4 bases, and the junction held 9 bases outside the gene matches. The germline CDR1 and CDR2 sequences are DFQATT and SNEGSKA (reference sequence). The CDR3 protein is CSAPSGVGADTQYF. In nucleotides, the CDR3 is TGCAGTGCTCCGAGCGGGGTAGGGGCAGATACGCAGTATTTT.

This clonotype has a handful of counts. In DNA, the CDR3 is TGTGCCAGTAGTATCCAGGGAGCAAGGACAGATACGCAGTATTTT. This sequence encodes CASSIQGARTDTQYF. The chain links TRBV19 to TRBJ2-3; D may correspond to TRBD1 or TRBD2 (5 bases each). This CDR3 has 15 residues. Germline CDR1 reads LNHDA; CDR2 reads SQIVND (reference sequence). Trimming shortened V by 3 bases and J by 3 bases, and 13 bases separated the two germline ends.

This clonotype was observed a handful of times. The chain has TRBV3-1 and TRBJ2-7; no clear D gene. V was cut by 4 bases and J by 6 bases, with 13 bases left in between. The CDR3 contains 13 residues. From germline, CDR1 is LGHDT and CDR2 YNNKEL (reference sequence). The CDR3 sequence: CASSPNLPAEQYF. The CDR3 DNA follows: TGTGCCAGCAGCCCCAACTTACCGGCCGAGCAGTACTTC.

As regards this clonotype: A read error may account for a junction end that differs from germline. V is TRBV5-4 and J is TRBJ2-3; 8 bases line up with TRBD2. The CDR3 runs to 16 residues. The germline CDR1 and CDR2 sequences are SGHNT and YYREEE (reference sequence). The CDR3 DNA reads TGTGCCAGCAGCTTCTGGTACGGGGGGGCTGGAGATACGAAGTATTTT. Translation: CASSFWYGGAGDTKYF.

V and J are TRBV11-1 and TRBJ2-5; 7 bases are a match to TRBD1. Germline lookup yields CDR1 SGHAT and CDR2 FQDESV (reference sequence). The V gene end was trimmed by 5 bases and the J gene end by 4 bases; junction bases not matched to a gene: 7. The CDR3 is 14 amino acids. The CDR3 spells CASSEGAGLETQYF. The DNA for the CDR3 is TGTGCCAGCAGCGAGGGGGCTGGGTTAGAGACCCAGTACTTC.

In its sample, this clonotype was seen a few times. The gene calls are TRBV7-9 and TRBJ2-1; TRBD2 might be the D (7 bases). The V and J ends lost 5 bases and 2 bases respectively, with 16 bases between them. This CDR3 comprises 16 residues. Germline lookup yields CDR1 SEHNR and CDR2 FQNEAQ (reference sequence). CDR3 sequence: CASSPRGASTYNEQFF. The DNA of the CDR3 is TGTGCCAGCAGCCCCCGGGGGGCCAGCACCTACAATGAGCAGTTCTTC.

The chain has TRBV19 and TRBJ2-7; 10 bases match TRBD1. There are 16 residues in the CDR3. The V segment lost 5 bases and the J segment 0 bases; nucleotides outside the gene matches: 7. Per the germline V gene, CDR1 is LNHDA and CDR2 is SQIVND (reference sequence). The CDR3 sequence is CASSVTWTGGSYEQYF. The CDR3 region has the DNA TGTGCCAGTAGTGTAACGTGGACAGGGGGCTCCTACGAGCAGTACTTC.

This clonotype was recorded a few times. The V call is TRBV6-1, the J call TRBJ2-7; weak D call: TRBD2 (6 bases). Germline V gene sequence: CDR1 MNHNS, CDR2 SASEGT. V was pared by 6 bases and J by 3 bases, with 15 bases between. The CDR3 is 14 amino acids. Here the CDR3 DNA reads TGTGCCAGCAGCCCTGGCGGGGCAGACTACGAGCAGTACTTC. Its translation is CASSPGGADYEQYF.

In its sample, this clonotype was seen a few times. The V and J genes are TRBV10-2 and TRBJ2-3; TRBD2 matches 7 bases. The CDR3 is 16 amino acids. The V segment lost 4 bases and the J segment 3 bases; nucleotides outside the gene matches: 10. CDR1 and CDR2 from the germline V gene are WSHSY and SAAADI. CDR3: CASSGRASGFTDTQYF. CDR3 DNA: TGCGCCAGCAGTGGCCGGGCTAGCGGCTTTACAGATACGCAGTATTTT.

This clonotype was counted at least ten times. The V gene is TRBV7-2, the J gene TRBJ1-1; D is undetermined. Trimming left V 1 base short and J 1 base short, with 10 bases between. The CDR3 sequence is 15 residues long. Germline V gene sequence: CDR1 SGHTA, CDR2 FQGNSA. CDR3 amino acids: CASSLVGHPNTEAFF. The CDR3 DNA sequence: TGTGCCAGCAGCTTAGTCGGTCACCCGAACACTGAAGCTTTCTTT.

V usage is TRBV18 and J usage is TRBJ1-1; D may be TRBD1 (6 bases). The CDR3 contains 14 residues. Trimming cost V 3 bases and J 7 bases, with 15 bases left between them. Germline V CDR1 and CDR2: KGHSH, LQKENI. CDR3 in DNA: TGTGCCAGCTCACCCCAGGGACACGGTAATGAAGCTTTCTTT. Encoded protein: CASSPQGHGNEAFF.

The chain recombines TRBV6-6 with TRBJ1-2; no clear D gene. Germline V gene lookup returns CDR1 MNHNY and CDR2 SVGAGI (reference sequence). The CDR3 is 18 amino acids. The germline V and J ends were trimmed by 7 bases and 1 base, with 25 bases remaining between them. In nucleotides, the CDR3 is TGTGCCAGCATTCTTACGTCAGGAGGGCCCCTATATAACTATGGCTACACCTTC. Protein product: CASILTSGGPLYNYGYTF.

This clonotype has ten or more counts. The chain employs TRBV20-1 and TRBJ1-5; D remains unclear. This CDR3 contains 13 residues. V was cut by 1 base and J by 5 bases, with 9 bases left in between. Germline-derived CDR1 and CDR2 are DFQATT and SNEGSKA (reference sequence). CDR3 bases: TGCAGTGCTAGAGTGCAGGAGGATCAGCCCCAGCATTTT. The encoded protein is CSARVQEDQPQHF.

This clonotype was seen more than once but under ten times. The gene calls are TRBV7-2 and TRBJ2-7, with TRBD2 matching 10 bases. Trimming removed 7 bases from V and 4 bases from J; junction bases left unmatched: 10. The CDR3 has 15 amino acids. Germline-derived CDR1 and CDR2 are SGHTA and FQGNSA. The CDR3 protein is CASTLASGGLYEQYF. CDR3 in DNA: TGTGCCAGCACCCTAGCTAGCGGGGGCCTATACGAGCAGTACTTC.

The rearrangement uses TRBV6-2 or TRBV6-3 and TRBJ2-1; D is unclear. With 2 bases removed from V and 4 bases from J, the gap between germline ends came to 12 bases. Germline V CDR1 and CDR2: MNHEY, SVGEGT. The CDR3 spans 15 residues. CDR3 loop: CASSYRGSQYNEQFF. The CDR3 DNA is TGTGCCAGCAGTTACCGAGGATCCCAGTACAATGAGCAGTTCTTC.

This clonotype was found many times. The germline gene is not matched at one end of the junction; a read error may be the cause. This rearrangement joins TRBV2 to TRBJ2-7; 11 nucleotides align to TRBD2. Germline CDR1 is SNHLY and CDR2 is FYNNEI. The CDR3 is 12 amino acids. The CDR3 DNA follows: TGTGCCAGCAGTGAAGCCATGCTAGCGGGGGGCTTC. It is translated as CASSEAMLAGGF.

This clonotype was seen ten or more times. This sequence joins TRBV4-2 and TRBJ2-5; D may match TRBD1 or TRBD2 (6 bases each). There are 16 residues in the CDR3. Germline loops: CDR1 LGHNA, CDR2 YNFKEQ. Trimming removed 0 bases from V and 3 bases from J, with 14 bases in between. CDR3 loop: CASSQDPRGPKETQYF. The CDR3 DNA follows: TGTGCCAGCAGCCAAGATCCCCGGGGGCCGAAAGAGACCCAGTACTTC.

Ten or more counts support this clonotype. The V call is TRBV6-5, the J call TRBJ2-5; no reliable D call. This CDR3 spans 14 amino acids. In germline, CDR1 is MNHEY, CDR2 SVGAGI. The V end lost 5 bases, the J end lost 1 base, and 11 bases lay between the germline ends. The CDR3 is CASSARVSQETQYF. The CDR3 nucleotides read TGTGCCAGCAGTGCTAGGGTTTCCCAAGAGACCCAGTACTTC.